Listed below are T cell receptor beta chains from one sample, sequenced in a study of control samples from healthy donors and cancer patients. The method was immunoSEQ multiplex PCR; TCRdb's version includes in-frame clones alone and lacks a portion of them. The sample includes 230,000 or so clones, about 94% of them seen just once. The source material was blood. The receptors shown here come from a man between 45 and 60 years old in good health. The CDR3 runs from the conserved cysteine through the conserved F or W. D genes are given only for firm matches. Only some rows state a clone size, as once, few, many or a class for expanded clones.

d_call j_call clone_size v_call cdr3_nt cdr3_aa
NA TRBJ2-1 NA TRBV5-4 TGTGCCAGCAGCTTAACAGGGACCCCCTACAATGAGCAGTTCTTC CASSLTGTPYNEQFF
NA TRBJ1-6 NA TRBV7-3 TGTGCCAGCAGCCAAAGGTCTGGATATTCGCCCCTCCACTTT CASSQRSGYSPLHF
TRBD2 TRBJ2-3 NA TRBV9 TGTGCCAGCAGCGCTAACCCTGGACTAGCGCCTAGCACAGATACGCAGTATTTT CASSANPGLAPSTDTQYF
NA TRBJ2-3 NA TRBV5-5 TGTGCCAGCAGCTCAAATCTGGGCAGGGGCACAGATACGCAGTATTTT CASSSNLGRGTDTQYF
NA TRBJ2-2 NA TRBV7-9 TGTGCCAGCAGCTTGGACCGAGCCACCGGGGAGCTGTTTTTT CASSLDRATGELFF
NA TRBJ1-5 NA TRBV27 TGTGCCAGCAGTTTTCAGGGGATCAATCAGCCCCAGCATTTT CASSFQGINQPQHF
NA TRBJ2-1 NA TRBV7-2 TGTGCCAGCAGCTCCTTGACAGGAGATGAGGGTGAGCAGTTCTTC CASSSLTGDEGEQFF
NA TRBJ1-3 NA TRBV7-2 TGTGCCAGCAGCCCTCCAGGGGTGAGAAACACCATATATTTT CASSPPGVRNTIYF
NA TRBJ2-6 once TRBV7-9 TGTGCCAGCAGCTTAGCGGGGCCCGGGGCCAACGTCCTGACTTTC CASSLAGPGANVLTF
NA TRBJ2-7 NA TRBV5-5 TGTGCCAGCAGCACCGCTACCGGCTACGAGCAGTACTTC CASSTATGYEQYF
NA TRBJ2-3 NA TRBV19 TGTGCCAGTAGTATAGGACGGGCGGGACCCGGAGATACGCAGTATTTT CASSIGRAGPGDTQYF
NA TRBJ1-2 NA TRBV7-9 TGTGCCAGCAGCTTATCCGAGGAGGGCTACACCTTC CASSLSEEGYTF
NA TRBJ2-1 NA TRBV5-1 TGCGCCAGCAGCTCGTTAAGGGGAGCTATTGGTAATGAGCAGTTCTTC CASSSLRGAIGNEQFF
NA TRBJ2-5 NA TRBV3-1/TRBV3-2 TGTGCCAGCAGCCAGCCAAGCTTAATCCAAGAGACCCAGTACTTC CASSQPSLIQETQYF
TRBD2 TRBJ2-7 once TRBV27 TGTGCCAGCAGTGTTCGGACTAGCGGGGGCTCAGGGATGCAGTACTTC CASSVRTSGGSGMQYF
NA TRBJ1-6 NA TRBV5-1 TGCGCCAGCAGCTTGGCCCCCAATTCACCCCTCCACTTT CASSLAPNSPLHF
NA TRBJ2-2 NA TRBV5-1 TGCGCCAGCAGCCTCAGTAGGCGGACCTTAGGGGAGCTGTTTTTT CASSLSRRTLGELFF
NA TRBJ2-1 NA TRBV2 TGTGCCAGCAGTGAAAGGAACAGAGGAGCGTTCTTC CASSERNRGAFF
NA TRBJ2-3 NA TRBV5-4 TGTGCCAGCAGCTTGAAGGGGTCTAGCACAGATACGCAGTATTTT CASSLKGSSTDTQYF
TRBD1 TRBJ1-5 NA TRBV24-1 TGTGCCACCAGTGATTCTACAGGGGGCAATCAGCCCCAGCATTTT CATSDSTGGNQPQHF
TRBD1 TRBJ2-7 NA TRBV6-6 TGTGCCAGCAGCCGACAGGGGGCAGGCGAGCAGTACTTC CASSRQGAGEQYF
NA TRBJ1-2 NA TRBV6-5 TGTGCCAGCCGGACGTGGGCCGGAGGGAACTATGGCTACACCTTC CASRTWAGGNYGYTF
NA TRBJ1-1 NA TRBV7-9 TGTGCCAGCAGCTCCCCAAACAGTTTGAACACTGAAGCTTTCTTT CASSSPNSLNTEAFF
NA TRBJ1-6 NA TRBV5-1 TGCGCCAGCAGCTCGACGGAAAATCAGTCACCCCTCCACTTT CASSSTENQSPLHF
TRBD2 TRBJ2-1 NA TRBV6-5 TGTGCCAGCAGTTGGACTAGCGGGGCCCACAATGAGCAGTTCTTC CASSWTSGAHNEQFF
NA TRBJ1-5 NA TRBV15 TGTGCCACCAGCAGAGGCAAGCATCAGCCCCAGCATTTT CATSRGKHQPQHF
TRBD2 TRBJ2-7 NA TRBV5-6 TGTGCCAGCAGCTTGGCAGCGGGGCGCCTCGAGCAGTACTTC CASSLAAGRLEQYF